This T cell receptor (beta chain) is from a study of blood T cell repertoires in COVID-19. The CDR3 runs to 14 residues. The V segment lost 1 base and the J segment 4 bases; nucleotides outside the gene matches: 4. Germline-derived CDR1 and CDR2 are SGHRS and YFSETQ. Clones were read by immunoSEQ multiplex PCR, and TCRdb kept only the in-frame ones, dropping some. The sample has 300,000 or so clones, over 85% seen once; the top ten hold 2.6%. Sequenced sample: PBMCs or T cells enriched from blood (not recorded which). This rearrangement joins TRBV5-1 to TRBJ2-5; 7 nucleotides agree with TRBD2. The receptor's source is a man aged 60 to 69 who had recovered from COVID-19. CDR3 amino acids: CASSLRGRAETQYF. CDR3 DNA: TGCGCCAGCAGCTTGCGAGGGAGGGCAGAGACCCAGTACTTC.